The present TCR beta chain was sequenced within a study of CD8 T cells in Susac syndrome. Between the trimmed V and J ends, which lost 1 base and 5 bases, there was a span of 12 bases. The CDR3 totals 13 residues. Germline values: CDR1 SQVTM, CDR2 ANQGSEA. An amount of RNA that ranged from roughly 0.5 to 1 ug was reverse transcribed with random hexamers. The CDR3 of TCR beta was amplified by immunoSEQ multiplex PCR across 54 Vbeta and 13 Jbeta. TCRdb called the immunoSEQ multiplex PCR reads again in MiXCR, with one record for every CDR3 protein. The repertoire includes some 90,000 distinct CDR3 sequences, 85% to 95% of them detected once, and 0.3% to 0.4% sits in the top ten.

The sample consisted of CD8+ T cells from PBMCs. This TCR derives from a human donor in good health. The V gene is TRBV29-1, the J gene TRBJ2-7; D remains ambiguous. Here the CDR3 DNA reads TGCAGCGTTGAAGGGCTCGTCCGCAACGAGCAGTACTTC. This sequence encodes CSVEGLVRNEQYF.